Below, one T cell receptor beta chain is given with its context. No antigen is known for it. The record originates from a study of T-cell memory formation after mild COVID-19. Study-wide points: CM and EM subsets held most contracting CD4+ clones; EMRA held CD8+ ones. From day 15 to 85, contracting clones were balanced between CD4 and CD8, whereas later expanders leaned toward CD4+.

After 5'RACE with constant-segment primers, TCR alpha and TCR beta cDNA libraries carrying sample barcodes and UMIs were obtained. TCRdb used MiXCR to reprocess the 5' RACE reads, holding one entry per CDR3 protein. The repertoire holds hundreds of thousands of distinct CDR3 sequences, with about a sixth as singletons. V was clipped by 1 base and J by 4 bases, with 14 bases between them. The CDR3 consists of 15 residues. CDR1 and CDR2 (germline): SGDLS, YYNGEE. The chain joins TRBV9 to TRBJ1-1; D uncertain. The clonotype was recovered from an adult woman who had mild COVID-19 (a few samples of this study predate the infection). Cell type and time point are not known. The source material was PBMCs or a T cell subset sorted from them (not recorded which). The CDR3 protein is CASSVSPEAGTEAFF. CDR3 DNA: TGTGCCAGCAGCGTATCTCCAGAAGCGGGCACTGAAGCTTTCTTT.